This T cell receptor (beta chain) was obtained from a study of blood T cell repertoires in COVID-19. Study as a whole: PBMCs, B-cell-depleted T cells, or T cells provided the cDNA or gDNA that made up the material.

The table came from immunoSEQ multiplex PCR; TCRdb's copy has only in-frame clones and leaves some out. The repertoire holds about 220,000 clones, about 88% seen once, with over 2.5% in the top ten. The CDR3 covers 14 residues. Germline CDR1 is MNHEY and CDR2 is SMNVEV (reference sequence). Trimming at V came to 4 bases and at J to 3 bases, leaving 3 bases not matched to a gene. Sequencing was done on a sample of peripheral blood. This TCR was sampled from a man between 45 and 60 years old who had recovered from COVID-19. The chain employs TRBV27 and TRBJ2-7; 10 bases match TRBD1. The CDR3 bases are TGTGCCAGCAGTTCGTGGGACAGGGGCTACGAGCAGTACTTC. Its translation is CASSSWDRGYEQYF.